The source of this T cell receptor (beta chain) is a study of T cell responses to AZD1222 COVID-19 vaccine. Study information: Samples with a second dose at about 4 or about 12 weeks were pooled together.

V lost 5 bases, J lost 4 bases, and 4 bases stayed unmatched. Germline loops: CDR1 LNHNV, CDR2 YYDKDF (reference sequence). The CDR3 consists of 15 residues. TCRdb's table, derived via immunoSEQ multiplex PCR, lists solely in-frame clones and lacks some. This sample carries about 130,000 clones, over 80% of them seen once, and the ten largest clones take around 6.1%. The input for sequencing was peripheral blood, taken on day 0 of AZD1222 vaccination. The V gene is TRBV15, the J gene TRBJ2-2; 10 nucleotides match TRBD1. This clonotype was sampled from an adult in good health. In DNA form, the CDR3 reads TGTGCCACCAGCGGCGGGACAGGGGTCACCGGGGAGCTGTTTTTT. Amino acids: CATSGGTGVTGELFF.